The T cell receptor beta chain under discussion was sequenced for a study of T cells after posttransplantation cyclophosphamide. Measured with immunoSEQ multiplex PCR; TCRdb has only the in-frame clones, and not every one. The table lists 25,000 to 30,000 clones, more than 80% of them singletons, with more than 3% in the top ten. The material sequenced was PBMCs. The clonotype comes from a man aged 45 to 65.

CDR3 nucleotides: TGTGCCAGCAGCCTACTAGCTTCCCGGGGGACCCAGTACTTC. Protein product: CASSLLASRGTQYF. This chain uses TRBV14 with TRBJ2-5, with TRBD2 as a possible D gene (6 bases). Germline V gives CDR1 SGHDN, CDR2 FVKESK. The CDR3 covers 14 residues. Between the trimmed V and J ends, which lost 4 bases and 7 bases, there was a span of 16 bases.